This entry features one T cell receptor beta chain sequence. The sample is drawn from a study of blood T cell repertoires in COVID-19. V was clipped by 4 bases and J by 6 bases; unmatched bases: 17. Germline V gives CDR1 SGDLS, CDR2 YYNGEE. The CDR3 covers 18 residues. Assay: immunoSEQ multiplex PCR; the TCRdb copy retains only in-frame clones and omits some. This repertoire shows 160,000 or so clones, roughly 84% found once; its top ten account for about a sixth. Sequencing was performed on PBMCs or T cells enriched from blood (not recorded which). The sequence was obtained from a man aged 55 to 70 who had recovered from COVID-19. The chain combines TRBV9 with TRBJ2-7; 12 nucleotides line up with TRBD2. The CDR3 bases are TGTGCCAGCAGCTTAGGACTAGCGGGATCCCCCACAATGGGCGAGCAGTACTTC. Its protein is CASSLGLAGSPTMGEQYF. The variable domain in full, with the rest retrieved from reference TRBV9 and TRBJ2-7, is DSGVTQTPKHLITATGQRVTLRCSPRSGDLSVYWYQQSLDQGLQFLIQYYNGEERAKGNILERFSAQQFPDLHSELNLSSLELGDSALYFCASSLGLAGSPTMGEQYFGPGTRLTVT.